This passage covers 17 T cell receptor beta chains from one sample sequenced in a study of beta chain features in type 1 diabetes. Reverse transcribing all isolated RNA meant expressed TCRB transcripts were sequenced. The data were produced by immunoSEQ multiplex PCR, yet TCRdb's version contains in-frame clones alone and is incomplete. The sample holds around 340,000 clones, less than 20% seen once. The specimen was naive CD4+ T cells from blood. The receptors were sampled from a woman in her late teens or twenties in good health.

The V call is TRBV19, the J call TRBJ2-1, with TRBD2 matching 10 bases. This CDR3 has 13 residues. V trimming: 9 bases; J trimming: 10 bases; junction bases outside the gene matches: 9. CDR1 and CDR2 from the germline V gene are LNHDA and SQIVND (reference sequence). The CDR3 region is CASREEAGGEQFF. The CDR3 DNA reads as TGTGCCAGCCGCGAGGAAGCGGGGGGGGAGCAGTTCTTC.

A few counts support this clone. This chain joins TRBV5-1 and TRBJ1-2; D may be TRBD1 (5 bases). Germline assignment: CDR1 SGHRS and CDR2 YFSETQ. V gave up 0 bases and J gave up 4 bases, with 7 bases separating them. The CDR3 loop spans 13 amino acids. CDR3 nucleotides: TGCGCCAGCAGCTTGGGACAGATCTATGGCTACACCTTC. This translates into CASSLGQIYGYTF.

The rearrangement uses TRBV30 and TRBJ1-4; possible D gene TRBD1, 5 bases. With 6 bases removed from V and 10 bases from J, the gap between germline ends came to 18 bases. Per the germline V gene, CDR1 is GTSNPN and CDR2 is SVGIG (reference sequence). The CDR3 extends over 13 amino acids. CDR3 protein: CACNLRGPGKLFF. CDR3 sequence (DNA): TGTGCCTGCAACCTAAGGGGTCCCGGAAAACTGTTTTTT.

The chain has TRBV5-4 and TRBJ1-2, with 9 bases lining up with TRBD1. V shed 4 bases and J 7 bases; nucleotides not matched to a gene: 11. CDR3 length: 15 residues. Germline CDR1 reads SGHNT; CDR2 reads YYREEE (reference sequence). CDR3 sequence (DNA): TGTGCCAGCAGCCCCAAACAGGGGGCTATTGGTGGCTACACCTTC. It translates to CASSPKQGAIGGYTF. The variable domain in full, with the rest retrieved from reference TRBV5-4 and TRBJ1-2, is ETGVTQSPTHLIKTRGQQVTLRCSSQSGHNTVSWYQQALGQGPQFIFQYYREEENGRGNFPPRFSGLQFPNYSSELNVNALELDDSALYLCASSPKQGAIGGYTFGSGTRLTVV.

The chain couples TRBV30 to TRBJ1-2; perhaps TRBD1 as D (5 bases). The CDR3 loop spans 14 amino acids. Trimming pared 3 bases from V and 4 bases from J, leaving 15 bases between. Germline lookup yields CDR1 GTSNPN and CDR2 SVGIG (reference sequence). CDR3 in amino acids: CAWRPRVARYGYTF. The CDR3 nucleotides are TGTGCCTGGAGACCCAGGGTAGCTCGCTATGGCTACACCTTC.

The chain employs TRBV30 and TRBJ1-5; the D gene is possibly TRBD1 (5 bases). Germline assignment: CDR1 GTSNPN and CDR2 SVGIG (reference sequence). There are 14 residues in the CDR3. Between the trimmed V and J ends, which lost 2 bases and 5 bases, there was a span of 13 bases. The CDR3 nucleotides are TGTGCCTGGAGTCTACGGGCAGGGCATCAGCCCCAGCATTTT. Amino acid sequence: CAWSLRAGHQPQHF.

The chain couples TRBV5-1 to TRBJ2-4; D might be TRBD1 (6 bases). The CDR3 is made up of 15 amino acids. Germline V gene data show CDR1 as SGHRS and CDR2 as YFSETQ. With 3 bases removed from V and 14 bases from J, the gap between germline ends came to 24 bases. The CDR3: CASSSQGHQEPQKYF. The CDR3 DNA is TGCGCCAGCAGCTCACAGGGCCATCAGGAACCCCAGAAGTACTTC.

This clone was picked up one time. This chain joins TRBV9 and TRBJ2-1; 7 nucleotides line up with TRBD2. CDR3 size: 14 residues. J gave up 8 bases and V 0 bases, and 5 bases lay outside the gene matches. The germline V gene encodes CDR1 SGDLS and CDR2 YYNGEE. CDR3: CASSVVAGSDEQFF. The DNA for the CDR3 is TGTGCCAGCAGCGTAGTAGCGGGCTCGGATGAGCAGTTCTTC.

This clone was recorded a few times. The V and J genes are TRBV4-1 and TRBJ2-1, with 12 bases lining up with TRBD2. Germline CDR1 and CDR2: MGHRA and YSYEKL. Unmatched junction bases numbered 4, after V lost 1 base and J lost 0 bases. The CDR3 is made up of 18 amino acids. The CDR3 DNA reads as TGCGCCAGCAGCCAAGGACTAGCGGGGGTGAGCTCCTACAATGAGCAGTTCTTC. Its translation is CASSQGLAGVSSYNEQFF.

This clone came up a few times. This chain uses TRBV11-2 with TRBJ1-1; D is ambiguous. Germline V gives CDR1 SGHAT, CDR2 FQNNGV. Trimming pared 5 bases from V and 2 bases from J, leaving 9 bases between. The CDR3 totals 13 residues. As DNA, the CDR3 is TGTGCCAGCAGCCGCAAACTTAACACTGAAGCTTTCTTT. This gives the protein CASSRKLNTEAFF.

This clone was seen more than once but under ten times. This sequence joins TRBV18 and TRBJ2-7; D is uncertain. This CDR3 comprises 11 residues. Deletions cut 3 bases from V and 7 bases from J, with 7 bases between. Germline CDR1 and CDR2: KGHSH and LQKENI. The CDR3 is CASSPNQEQYF. For the CDR3, the DNA is TGTGCCAGCTCACCGAATCAGGAGCAGTACTTC.

The rearrangement uses TRBV4-1 and TRBJ2-1, with 10 bases lining up with TRBD2. The CDR3 runs to 18 residues. Germline lookup yields CDR1 MGHRA and CDR2 YSYEKL. V gave up 1 base and J gave up 0 bases; unmatched junction bases: 6. This CDR3 reads CASSQGLAGGSSYNEQFF. CDR3 coding DNA: TGCGCCAGCAGCCAAGGACTAGCGGGTGGGAGCTCCTACAATGAGCAGTTCTTC.

This chain links TRBV29-1 with TRBJ1-1; D remains ambiguous. The CDR3 totals 16 residues. Germline loops: CDR1 SQVTM, CDR2 ANQGSEA. Trimming took off 0 bases at V and 0 bases at J, with 14 bases between the two ends. The CDR3 is CSVEDQVSFMNTEAFF. The CDR3, as DNA: TGCAGCGTTGAAGATCAAGTAAGCTTTATGAACACTGAAGCTTTCTTT.

The rearrangement links TRBV18 to TRBJ2-7; a weak D match, TRBD1 (5 bases). V lost 6 bases to trimming and J lost 0 bases, with 15 bases between them. Germline CDR1 KGHSH, CDR2 LQKENI. The CDR3 spans 15 residues. CDR3 sequence: CASSPSSRGSYEQYF. The CDR3 DNA reads TGTGCCAGCTCCCCGTCCTCTAGGGGCTCCTACGAGCAGTACTTC.

J is TRBJ1-2 and V is TRBV18, with TRBD1 identical over 8 bases. Germline V gene sequence: CDR1 KGHSH, CDR2 LQKENI. J was trimmed by 7 bases and V by 3 bases; bases with no gene match: 4. The CDR3 loop spans 13 amino acids. DNA for the CDR3: TGTGCCAGCTCACCCAGACAGGGGCTTGGCTACACCTTC. Translating gives CASSPRQGLGYTF.

This clone was seen more than once but under ten times. The CDR3: CASSFAEVAGTEAFF. The CDR3 bases are TGCGCCAGCAGCTTCGCCGAGGTGGCCGGCACTGAAGCTTTCTTT. J is TRBJ1-1 and V is TRBV5-1; no definite D call. This CDR3 region has 15 residues. Germline CDR1 is SGHRS and CDR2 is YFSETQ. V lost 2 bases and J 4 bases, leaving 15 bases between the germline ends. The variable domain in full, completed from reference TRBV5-1 and TRBJ1-1, reads KAGVTQTPRYLIKTRGQQVTLSCSPISGHRSVSWYQQTPGQGLQFLFEYFSETQRNKGNFPGRFSGRQFSNSRSEMNVSTLELGDSALYLCASSFAEVAGTEAFFGQGTRLTVV.

This clone was counted a few times. This sample also contains other DNA sequences that code for the same CDR3. The rearrangement joins TRBV30 to TRBJ2-5; 12 positions match TRBD2. V was clipped by 3 bases and J by 5 bases; unmatched bases: 7. Germline V gene lookup returns CDR1 GTSNPN and CDR2 SVGIG (reference sequence). The CDR3 loop spans 15 amino acids. CDR3 region: CAWSGLAGGGETQYF. CDR3 in DNA: TGTGCCTGGAGCGGTCTAGCGGGAGGGGGGGAGACCCAGTACTTC.